Reported below is one T cell receptor (beta chain). Its antigen is currently unknown. Unrecorded immune exposure was likely among donors, who were nominally healthy when sampled. Germline V gene sequence: CDR1 SQVTM, CDR2 ANQGSEA. CDR3 size: 15 residues. Trimming took 6 bases from V and 3 from J; bases not matched to a gene: 8. Vbeta (60) and Jbeta (13) primers were used in the PCR. Method: immunoSEQ multiplex PCR; TCRdb's copy keeps in-frame clones and lacks some. The specimen's table records over 100,000 clones. This sample stems from a study of cytomegalovirus exposure and HLA in healthy donors. Study-wide points: In vitro confirmation showed three CMV-associated chains to be CMV antigen specific. It was 164 TCR beta chains that were listed as cytomegalovirus-associated.

Sequencing used PBMCs. The genes are TRBV29-1 and TRBJ2-3; 11 positions agree with TRBD2. This TCR came from a man aged 30 to 45 in good health and CMV-seronegative. The CDR3 nucleotides are TGCAGCGTCGTTAGCGGGGGGGAGGGAACAGATACGCAGTATTTT. Protein: CSVVSGGEGTDTQYF.